This entry is about one T cell receptor (beta chain). Losses at the gene ends were 0 bases for V and 5 bases for J; bases not matched to a gene: 7. Germline V lookup: CDR1 LNHNV, CDR2 YYDKDF (reference sequence). The CDR3 totals 16 residues. This sample stems from a study of blood T cell repertoires in COVID-19. Overall study context: COVID-19 samples from acute and convalescent phases originated in the United States, Italy and Spain. T cells, B-cell-depleted T cells, or PBMCs provided the cDNA or gDNA that served as material.

One Seattle source followed patients from active infection through their disease course. Under the authors' procedure: Reference gene primers were amplified, and this amplification served to estimate nucleated cell counts. This table comes from immunoSEQ multiplex PCR, and its TCRdb copy is limited to in-frame clones, with some not included. V and J calls plus clone size are reproduced from that table; the DNA served to infer D and trimming. In the table there are about 340,000 clones, more than 70% of which are singletons. Sequenced material: peripheral blood. The TCR originated in a woman in her 70s with COVID-19, enrolled during active disease. The chain couples TRBV15 to TRBJ2-1; 7 nucleotides align to TRBD1. CDR3 in amino acids: CATSREPGQTNNEQFF. For the CDR3, the DNA is TGTGCCACCAGCAGAGAACCGGGACAGACTAACAATGAGCAGTTCTTC.